The rows below give T cell receptor beta chains drawn from one sample of a study of shared clonotypes between healthy human individuals. The data were produced by immunoSEQ multiplex PCR, yet TCRdb's version contains in-frame clones alone and is incomplete. The sample gives roughly 570,000 clones, 95% to 98% of which show up once; around 0.3% is in the top ten. Sequences were obtained from naive CD8+ T cells sorted from blood. The receptors shown here come from a man aged 25 to 45 in good health. The CDR3 runs from the conserved cysteine through the conserved F or W. A D gene is named only where the DNA matches it firmly. A row's size may be missing; if present it is once, few, many or a size class.

j_call cdr3_length clone_size v_call d_call cdr3_aa cdr3_nt
TRBJ2-7 14 - TRBV19 - CASSISSTGYEQYF TGTGCCAGTAGTATTAGCAGTACTGGGTACGAGCAGTACTTC
TRBJ1-1 12 - TRBV9 - CASSAENTEAFF TGTGCCAGCAGCGCGGAGAACACTGAAGCTTTCTTT
TRBJ2-1 12 - TRBV2 - CASRGAYNEQFF TGTGCCAGCAGGGGAGCCTACAATGAGCAGTTCTTC
TRBJ2-5 15 - TRBV27 - CASSTGGRHQETQYF TGTGCCAGCAGTACTGGGGGACGGCACCAAGAGACCCAGTACTTC
TRBJ2-7 16 - TRBV4-1 TRBD1 CASSNDRTGGSYEQYF TGCGCCAGCAGCAATGATCGGACAGGGGGTTCCTACGAGCAGTACTTC
TRBJ1-1 14 - TRBV18 - CASSSGSQGTGAFF TGTGCCAGCTCATCGGGTAGTCAAGGGACGGGTGCTTTCTTT
TRBJ2-1 13 - TRBV7-3 - CASSSLENNEQFF TGTGCCAGCAGCTCGTTAGAAAACAATGAGCAGTTCTTC
TRBJ2-2 14 - TRBV27 - CASSFKGFTGELFF TGTGCCAGCAGTTTTAAAGGTTTCACCGGGGAGCTGTTTTTT
TRBJ2-1 15 - TRBV29-1 TRBD2 CSVDGPSGSYNEQFF TGCAGCGTTGACGGTCCTAGCGGCTCCTACAATGAGCAGTTCTTC
TRBJ2-2 18 - TRBV27 TRBD2 CASSLTIAGGVGGGELFF TGTGCCAGCAGTTTAACTATAGCGGGAGGGGTTGGTGGCGGGGAGCTGTTTTTT
TRBJ2-2 16 once TRBV13 TRBD1 CASRPPFGQGAGELFF TGTGCCAGCAGGCCCCCTTTTGGTCAGGGGGCCGGGGAGCTGTTTTTT
TRBJ2-3 20 - TRBV12-5 - CASGLVFALDPGHSTDTQYF TGTGCTAGTGGTTTGGTTTTCGCTTTAGACCCGGGACATAGCACAGATACGCAGTATTTT
TRBJ2-3 16 - TRBV4-2 - CASSQVSGGTTDTQYF TGTGCCAGCAGCCAAGTTTCTGGTGGTACCACAGATACGCAGTATTTT
TRBJ2-7 14 - TRBV4-1 - CASSSTEGGYEQYF TGCGCCAGCAGCTCCACGGAAGGAGGCTACGAGCAGTACTTC
TRBJ2-3 18 - TRBV9 TRBD2 CASSAPARESWGTDTQYF TGTGCCAGCAGCGCCCCGGCGCGGGAGTCGTGGGGCACAGATACGCAGTATTTT
TRBJ1-4 14 - TRBV7-9 - CASSFGGGREKLFF TGTGCCAGCAGCTTCGGGGGAGGGCGGGAAAAACTGTTTTTT
TRBJ2-7 16 - TRBV14 - CASSQREALVSYEQYF TGTGCCAGCAGCCAAAGAGAAGCGCTTGTGTCCTACGAGCAGTACTTC
TRBJ2-7 14 - TRBV30 - CAWSMASSSYEQYF TGTGCCTGGAGTATGGCGTCGAGCTCCTACGAGCAGTACTTC
TRBJ2-7 14 - TRBV27 TRBD2 CASSPTSGDYEQYF TGTGCCAGCAGTCCGACTAGCGGAGACTACGAGCAGTACTTC
TRBJ2-5 15 - TRBV6-5 TRBD2 CASKTSFGFQETQYF TGTGCCAGTAAGACTAGCTTCGGGTTCCAAGAGACCCAGTACTTC
TRBJ2-3 16 - TRBV2 - CASSDGASVSTDTQYF TGTGCCAGCAGCGATGGCGCTAGCGTGTCCACAGATACGCAGTATTTT
TRBJ2-1 15 once TRBV9 TRBD1 CASSPSGTGKDEQFF TGTGCCAGCAGCCCCTCCGGGACAGGTAAAGATGAGCAGTTCTTC
TRBJ2-7 13 - TRBV9 TRBD2 CASSSGSSYEQYF TGTGCCAGCTCTAGCGGCAGCTCCTACGAGCAGTACTTC
TRBJ2-7 14 once TRBV6-1 - CASSESWGRYEQYF TGTGCCAGCAGTGAATCATGGGGCCGGTACGAGCAGTACTTC
TRBJ2-7 13 - TRBV29-1 TRBD1 CSVVMAGGYEQYF TGCAGCGTTGTCATGGCAGGGGGATACGAGCAGTACTTC